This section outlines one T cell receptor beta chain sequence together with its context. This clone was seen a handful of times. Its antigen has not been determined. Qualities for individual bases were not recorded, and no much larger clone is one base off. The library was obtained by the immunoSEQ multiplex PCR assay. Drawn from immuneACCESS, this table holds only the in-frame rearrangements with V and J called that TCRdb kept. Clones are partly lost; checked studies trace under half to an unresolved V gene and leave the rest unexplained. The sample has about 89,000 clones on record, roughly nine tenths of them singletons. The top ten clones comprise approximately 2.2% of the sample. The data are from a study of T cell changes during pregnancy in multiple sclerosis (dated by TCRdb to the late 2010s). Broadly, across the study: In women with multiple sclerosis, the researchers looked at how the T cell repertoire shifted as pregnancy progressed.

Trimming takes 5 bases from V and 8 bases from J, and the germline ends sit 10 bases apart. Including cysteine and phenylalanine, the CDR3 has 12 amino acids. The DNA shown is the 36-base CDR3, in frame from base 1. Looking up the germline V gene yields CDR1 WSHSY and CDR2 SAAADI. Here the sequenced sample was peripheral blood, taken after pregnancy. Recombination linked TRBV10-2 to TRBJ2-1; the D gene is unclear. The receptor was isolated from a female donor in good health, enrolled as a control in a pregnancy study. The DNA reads TGCGCCAGCAGTTCGATTGAGGATGAGCAGTTCTTC. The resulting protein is CASSSIEDEQFF.